The entry that follows covers one T cell receptor (beta chain) sequence. Its cognate antigen is unknown. The entry originates in a study of cytomegalovirus exposure and HLA in healthy donors. As for the study in general: Of some 400 genotyped donors, 70% to 85% clustered with self-reported Caucasian donors.

The CDR3 length is 15 residues. From germline, CDR1 is LNHDA and CDR2 SQIVND (reference sequence). V was trimmed by 8 bases and J by 9 bases, leaving 23 bases between them. Study-wide results and limits: A later analysis reportedly identified an Asian-associated ancestry cluster as carrying fewer N-insertions than the roughly 600-donor mean.

A multiplex PCR was run with 60 Vbeta primers and 13 Jbeta primers. In the original workflow: Roughly 80 million unique TCR beta chains, roughly 11 million of them shared, were counted by a later analysis. Sequencing used immunoSEQ multiplex PCR; TCRdb keeps in-frame clones, though not all of them. The V and J calls and clone size were taken over from that table, and D and trimming were inferred from the DNA. The table lists approximately 32,000 clones, 60% to 80% of them singletons. Each donor was nominally healthy when sampled (though unrecorded immune exposures were likely). V is TRBV19 and J is TRBJ2-1; tentatively, D is TRBD2 (6 bases). The TCR sequence derives from a woman aged 25 to 39 in good health and CMV-seropositive. Sequencing input: PBMCs. CDR3: CASGRRAFMGSEQFF. The CDR3 DNA follows: TGTGCCAGTGGACGGAGGGCATTCATGGGGAGTGAGCAGTTCTTC.